These T cell receptor beta chains were read from a single sample in a study of T cells in Graves' hyperthyroidism and ophthalmopathy. Using its own MiXCR run on the multiplex PCR reads, TCRdb lists one record per CDR3 protein. The table records just over 550,000 distinct CDR3 sequences, around 46% of them present only once. Sample: peripheral blood or thyroid tissue (not recorded which). The source of these receptors is a young woman with Graves' hyperthyroidism. Each CDR3 is given with its conserved first and last residue. A D gene is named only where the DNA matches it firmly. The size entry is marked missing in some rows and otherwise reads once, few, many or a size class.

.	TRBJ1-6	16	TRBV10-3	few	TGTGCCAGCACCGCGATCAGGGGTTTGAATAATTCACCCCTCCACTTT	CASTAIRGLNNSPLHF
.	TRBJ2-7	14	TRBV24-1	many	TGTGCCACCAGTGATTTGCAATTGGGGGACGAGCAGTACTTC	CATSDLQLGDEQYF
TRBD1	TRBJ1-4	15	TRBV20-1	.	TGCAGTGCTAAAAGAGCACAGGGGAGAGATGAAAAACTGTTTTTT	CSAKRAQGRDEKLFF
.	TRBJ1-5	14	TRBV10-3	once	TGTGCCATCAGTGAGTCGGAGGGCAGGGAGACCCAGCATTTT	CAISESEGRETQHF
.	TRBJ1-5	15	TRBV7-2	.	TGTGCCAGCAGCTTGGGGGACATTAGCAATCACCCCCAGCATTTT	CASSLGDISNHPQHF
TRBD2	TRBJ2-3	13	TRBV15	.	TGTGCCACCAGCAGAATGGGGGGGGATACGCAGTATTTT	CATSRMGGDTQYF
.	TRBJ2-7	13	TRBV25-1	once	TGTGCTAGAGATATGACGGAATACTACGAGCAGTACTTC	CARDMTEYYEQYF
.	TRBJ1-5	14	TRBV7-9	few	TGTGCCAGCACCATACATCCGAGCAATCAGCCCCAGCATTTT	CASTIHPSNQPQHF
.	TRBJ1-4	15	TRBV19	.	TGTGCCAGTAGCCCCCGTGGGGGTTCGGGTGAAAAACTGTTTTTT	CASSPRGGSGEKLFF
.	TRBJ2-5	14	TRBV9	.	TGTGCCAGCAGCGTGGCGGGACACCAAGAGACCCAGTACTTC	CASSVAGHQETQYF
.	TRBJ1-6	14	TRBV20-1	many	TGCAGTGCTAGAGTCCCAGGGGTAAATTCACCCCTCCACTTT	CSARVPGVNSPLHF
.	TRBJ1-4	12	TRBV7-9	many	TGTGCCAGCACTGGTTTTAATGAAAAACTGTTTTTT	CASTGFNEKLFF
TRBD1	TRBJ1-2	12	TRBV29-1	.	TGCAGCGTTGAGACAGGGGGCGGCACCTACACCTTC	CSVETGGGTYTF
.	TRBJ2-6	15	TRBV7-9	.	TGTGCCAGCAGCCAAGGAGGGGACGGGGCCAACGTCCCGACTTTC	CASSQGGDGANVPTF
.	TRBJ1-5	15	TRBV6-1	few	TGTGCCAGCAGTGAAGAGGCTTATAGCAATCAGCCCCAGCATTTT	CASSEEAYSNQPQHF
.	TRBJ2-2	15	TRBV7-4	.	TGTGCCAGCAGCGCGGTACAGGGGAACACCGGGGAGCTGTTTTTT	CASSAVQGNTGELFF
.	TRBJ2-7	14	TRBV2	.	TGTGCCAGCTTAGGTAGCGGCCAGGGGAGCGAGCAGTACTTC	CASLGSGQGSEQYF
.	TRBJ1-6	15	TRBV5-4	.	TGTGCCAGCAGCATGGCCCGGGGATCTAATTCACCCCTCCACTTT	CASSMARGSNSPLHF
.	TRBJ2-7	12	TRBV10-3	.	TGTGCCAGCAGGGCGAGCTCCTACGAGCAGTACTTC	CASRASSYEQYF
.	TRBJ1-2	13	TRBV7-8	.	TGTGCCAGTGGTGATGCCTTGGGGTATGGCTACACCTTC	CASGDALGYGYTF
TRBD2	TRBJ2-5	15	TRBV2	medium-sized	TGTGCCAGCAGTGAAAAGACTAGCACTCGGGAGACCCAGTACTTC	CASSEKTSTRETQYF
.	TRBJ1-1	12	TRBV9	few	TGTGCCAGCTCACCTTCATCCCCTGAAGCTTTCTTT	CASSPSSPEAFF
.	TRBJ1-4	13	TRBV24-1	.	TGTGCCAGCAGTCGAATAAGTAATGAAAAACTGTTTTTT	CASSRISNEKLFF
.	TRBJ2-5	14	TRBV24-1	.	TGTGCCACCAGCTCCAGCGGACCCCAAGAGACCCAGTACTTC	CATSSSGPQETQYF
.	TRBJ2-1	11	TRBV7-9	.	TGTGCCAGCAGCCGCGGAACGGAGCAGTTCTTC	CASSRGTEQFF
.	TRBJ2-7	16	TRBV20-1	few	TGCAGTGCTAGAGATCTGGTAGGACCCTCCAGATACGAGCAGTACTTC	CSARDLVGPSRYEQYF
.	TRBJ2-7	13	TRBV10-3	.	TGTGCCATCGGGGAGAGCAGGGGGGACGAGCAGTACTTC	CAIGESRGDEQYF
TRBD1	TRBJ2-7	13	TRBV20-1	.	TGCAGGGGCAAGGACAGGGAACCTATAGTGCAGTACTTC	CRGKDREPIVQYF